The present TCR beta chain was sequenced within a study of radiation and T cells in renal cell carcinoma. Study observations and caveats: From baseline, blood top tumor clonotypes peaked at 2 weeks post-radiation.

About this clone itself: Its target is not known.

The time point: blood 4 weeks post-SBRT, at nephrectomy. Treatment indicated: 15 Gy SBRT to primary tumor, nephrectomy 4 weeks later. Nephrectomy followed 15 Gy stereotactic body radiation by 4 weeks. Radiation-treated patients gave blood at baseline, week 2 and week 4. The patient's renal cell carcinoma had clear cell pathology. Here immunoSEQ multiplex PCR was the method, and the copy in TCRdb shows in-frame clones only, minus some. The sample lists around 100,000 clones, around 84% occurring once. Germline lookup yields CDR1 MGHRA and CDR2 YSYEKL. V trimming: 3 bases; J trimming: 0 bases; junction bases outside the gene matches: 8. The CDR3 totals 16 residues.

The rearrangement joins TRBV4-1 to TRBJ2-7, with TRBD1 matching 7 bases. This TCR came from a man aged 55 to 70 with renal cell carcinoma. Sequenced here: blood, sampled from a patient whose treatment included radiotherapy and nephrectomy. CDR3 in DNA: TGCGCCAGCAGCCACGTACCCGGGACAGTCTCCTACGAGCAGTACTTC. It encodes CASSHVPGTVSYEQYF.